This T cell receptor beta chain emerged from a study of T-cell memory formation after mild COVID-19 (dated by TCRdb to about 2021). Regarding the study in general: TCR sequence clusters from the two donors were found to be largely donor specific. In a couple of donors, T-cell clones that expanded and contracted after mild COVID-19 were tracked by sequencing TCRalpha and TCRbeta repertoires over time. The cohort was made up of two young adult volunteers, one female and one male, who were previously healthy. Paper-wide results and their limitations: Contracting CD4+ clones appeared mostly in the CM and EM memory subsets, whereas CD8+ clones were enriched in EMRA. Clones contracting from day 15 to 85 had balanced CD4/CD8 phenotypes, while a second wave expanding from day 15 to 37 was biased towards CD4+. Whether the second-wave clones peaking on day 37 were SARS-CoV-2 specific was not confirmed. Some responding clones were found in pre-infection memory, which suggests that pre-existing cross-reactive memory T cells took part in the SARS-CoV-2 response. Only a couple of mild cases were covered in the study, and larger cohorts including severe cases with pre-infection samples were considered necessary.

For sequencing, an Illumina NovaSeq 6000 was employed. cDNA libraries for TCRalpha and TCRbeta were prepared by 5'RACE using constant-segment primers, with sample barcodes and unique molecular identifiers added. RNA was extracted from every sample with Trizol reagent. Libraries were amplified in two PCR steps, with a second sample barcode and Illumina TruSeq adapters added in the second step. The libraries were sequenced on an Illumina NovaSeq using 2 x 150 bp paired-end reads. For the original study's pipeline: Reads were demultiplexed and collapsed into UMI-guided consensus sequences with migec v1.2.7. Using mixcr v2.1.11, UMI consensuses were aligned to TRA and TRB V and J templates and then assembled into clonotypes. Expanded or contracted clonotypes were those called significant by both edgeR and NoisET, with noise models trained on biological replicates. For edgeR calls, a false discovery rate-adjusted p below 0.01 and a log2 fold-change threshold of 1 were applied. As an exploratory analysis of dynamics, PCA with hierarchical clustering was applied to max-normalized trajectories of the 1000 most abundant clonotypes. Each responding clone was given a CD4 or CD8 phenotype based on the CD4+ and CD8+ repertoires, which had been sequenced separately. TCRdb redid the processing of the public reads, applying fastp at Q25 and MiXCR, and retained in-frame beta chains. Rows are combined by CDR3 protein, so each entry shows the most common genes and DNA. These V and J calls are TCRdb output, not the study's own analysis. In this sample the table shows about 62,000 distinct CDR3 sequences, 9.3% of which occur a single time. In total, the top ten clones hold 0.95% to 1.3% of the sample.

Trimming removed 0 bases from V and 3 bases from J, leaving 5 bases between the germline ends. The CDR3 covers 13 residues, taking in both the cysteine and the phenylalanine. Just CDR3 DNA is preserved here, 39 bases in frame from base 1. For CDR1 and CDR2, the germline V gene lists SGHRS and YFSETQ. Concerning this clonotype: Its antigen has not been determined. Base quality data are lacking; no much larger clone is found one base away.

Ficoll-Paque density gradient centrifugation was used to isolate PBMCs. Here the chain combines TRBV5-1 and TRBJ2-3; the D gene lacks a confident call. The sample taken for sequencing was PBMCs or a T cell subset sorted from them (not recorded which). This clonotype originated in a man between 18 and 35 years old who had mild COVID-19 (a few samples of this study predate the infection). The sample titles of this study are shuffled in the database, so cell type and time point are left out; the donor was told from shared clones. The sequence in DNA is TGCGCCAGCAGCTTGGCCTGGACAGATACGCAGTATTTT. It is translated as CASSLAWTDTQYF.